The T cell receptor beta chain described here comes from a study of beta chain features in type 1 diabetes. The V gene's germline CDR1 is MDHEN and CDR2 SYDVKM. The CDR3 extends over 12 amino acids. Trimming stripped 5 bases from V and 4 bases from J, with 9 bases between. Expressed TCRB transcripts got sequenced, as all isolated RNA was reverse transcribed. Roughly 3.57 million reads on average were seen across naive, central memory and regulatory T cell samples. Sequencing used immunoSEQ multiplex PCR; TCRdb keeps in-frame clones, though not all of them. The table records fewer than 550,000 clones, 10% to 12% of them present only once.

Material for sequencing was naive CD4+ T cells from blood. The receptor's source is a woman under 30 in good health. This chain links TRBV28 with TRBJ2-7, with a weak D call TRBD2 (5 bases). CDR3 amino acids: CASSVGDYEQYV. The CDR3 region has the DNA TGTGCCAGCAGTGTCGGGGATTACGAGCAGTACGTC.